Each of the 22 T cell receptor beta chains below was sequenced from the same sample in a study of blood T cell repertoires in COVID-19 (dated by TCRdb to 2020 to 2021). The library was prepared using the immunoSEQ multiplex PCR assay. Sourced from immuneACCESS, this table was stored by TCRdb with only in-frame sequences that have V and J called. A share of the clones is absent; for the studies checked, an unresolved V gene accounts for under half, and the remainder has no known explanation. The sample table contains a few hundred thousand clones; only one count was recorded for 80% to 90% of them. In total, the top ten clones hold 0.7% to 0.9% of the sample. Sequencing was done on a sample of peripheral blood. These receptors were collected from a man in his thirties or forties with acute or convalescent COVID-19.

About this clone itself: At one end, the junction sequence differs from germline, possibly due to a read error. The CDR3 here is CASSQISDSHNEQFF. The CDR3 coding sequence is TGTGCCAGCAGCCAGATAAGCGACTCCCACAATGAGCAGTTCTTC. The rearrangement joins TRBV14 to TRBJ2-1; D gene uncertain. In germline, CDR1 is SGHDN, CDR2 FVKESK. This CDR3 has 15 amino acids.

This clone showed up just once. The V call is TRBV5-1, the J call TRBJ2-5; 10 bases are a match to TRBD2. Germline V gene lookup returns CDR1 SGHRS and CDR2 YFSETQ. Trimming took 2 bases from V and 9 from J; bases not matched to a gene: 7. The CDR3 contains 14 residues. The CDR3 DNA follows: TGCGCCAGCAGCTTAGCGGGAGGGCCTACGGCCCAGTACTTC. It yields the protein CASSLAGGPTAQYF.

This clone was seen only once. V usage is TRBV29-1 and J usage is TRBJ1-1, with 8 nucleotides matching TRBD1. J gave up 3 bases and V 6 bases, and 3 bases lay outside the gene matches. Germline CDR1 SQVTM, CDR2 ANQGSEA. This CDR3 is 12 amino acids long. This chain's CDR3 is CSVRQGHTEAFF. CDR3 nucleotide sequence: TGCAGCGTGAGACAGGGGCACACTGAAGCTTTCTTT.

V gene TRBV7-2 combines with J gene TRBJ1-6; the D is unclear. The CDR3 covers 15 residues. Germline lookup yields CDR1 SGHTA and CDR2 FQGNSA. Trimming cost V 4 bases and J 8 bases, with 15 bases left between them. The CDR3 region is CASSSPAWSDSPLHF. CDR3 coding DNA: TGTGCCAGCAGCTCCCCCGCCTGGAGTGATTCACCCCTCCACTTT. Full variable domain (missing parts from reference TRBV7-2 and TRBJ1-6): GAGVSQSPSNKVTEKGKDVELRCDPISGHTALYWYRQSLGQGLEFLIYFQGNSAPDKSGLPSDRFSAERTGGSVSTLTIQRTQQEDSAVYLCASSSPAWSDSPLHFGNGTRLTVT.

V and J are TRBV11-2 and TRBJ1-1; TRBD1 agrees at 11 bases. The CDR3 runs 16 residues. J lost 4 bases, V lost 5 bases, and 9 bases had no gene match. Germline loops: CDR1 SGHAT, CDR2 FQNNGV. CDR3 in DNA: TGTGCCAGCAGCACGGACAGGGGGCATCAGAGCACTGAAGCTTTCTTT. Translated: CASSTDRGHQSTEAFF.

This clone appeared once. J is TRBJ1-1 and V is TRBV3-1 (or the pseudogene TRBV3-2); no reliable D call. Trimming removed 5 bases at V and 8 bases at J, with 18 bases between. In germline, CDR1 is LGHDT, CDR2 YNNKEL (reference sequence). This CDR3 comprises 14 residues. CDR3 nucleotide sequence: TGTGCCAGCAGCTCCCAATCAGACTATTCCGAAGCTTTCTTT. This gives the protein CASSSQSDYSEAFF.

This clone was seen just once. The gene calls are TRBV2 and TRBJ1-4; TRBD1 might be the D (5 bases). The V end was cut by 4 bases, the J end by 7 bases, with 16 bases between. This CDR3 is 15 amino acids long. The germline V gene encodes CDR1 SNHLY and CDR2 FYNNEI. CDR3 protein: CASSGFGGESEKLFF. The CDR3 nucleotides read TGTGCCAGCAGTGGTTTCGGAGGGGAAAGTGAAAAACTGTTTTTT.

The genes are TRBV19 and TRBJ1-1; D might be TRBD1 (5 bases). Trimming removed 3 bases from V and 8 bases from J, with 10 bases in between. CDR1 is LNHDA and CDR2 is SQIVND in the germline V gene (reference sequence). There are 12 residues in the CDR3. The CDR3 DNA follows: TGTGCCAGTAGTATGACAGAACTCGAAGCTTTCTTT. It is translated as CASSMTELEAFF.

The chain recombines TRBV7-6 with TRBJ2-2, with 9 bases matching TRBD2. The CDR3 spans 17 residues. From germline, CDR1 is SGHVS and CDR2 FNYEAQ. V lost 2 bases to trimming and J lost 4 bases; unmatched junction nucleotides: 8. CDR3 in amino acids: CASSLTLAGLGTGELFF. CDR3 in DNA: TGTGCCAGCAGCTTAACCCTAGCGGGGCTTGGCACCGGGGAGCTGTTTTTT. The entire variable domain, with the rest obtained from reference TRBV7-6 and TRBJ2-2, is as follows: GAGVSQSPRYKVTKRGQDVALRCDPISGHVSLYWYRQALGQGPEFLTYFNYEAQQDKSGLPNDRFSAERPEGSISTLTIQRTEQRDSAMYRCASSLTLAGLGTGELFFGEGSRLTVL.

The chain's CDR3 is CASSVGWTMNTEAFF. The CDR3, as DNA: TGTGCCAGCAGCGTAGGATGGACAATGAACACTGAAGCTTTCTTT. V usage is TRBV9 and J usage is TRBJ1-1; maybe TRBD1 (5 bases). Germline V gene data show CDR1 as SGDLS and CDR2 as YYNGEE. The length of the CDR3 is 15 residues. Trimming stripped 0 bases from V and 0 bases from J, with 9 bases between.

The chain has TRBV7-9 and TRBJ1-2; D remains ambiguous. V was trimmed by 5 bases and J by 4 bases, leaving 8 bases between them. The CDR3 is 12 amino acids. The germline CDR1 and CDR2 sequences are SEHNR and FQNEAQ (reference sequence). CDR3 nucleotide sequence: TGTGCCAGCAGCCGCCGCGTCTATGGCTACACCTTC. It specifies CASSRRVYGYTF.

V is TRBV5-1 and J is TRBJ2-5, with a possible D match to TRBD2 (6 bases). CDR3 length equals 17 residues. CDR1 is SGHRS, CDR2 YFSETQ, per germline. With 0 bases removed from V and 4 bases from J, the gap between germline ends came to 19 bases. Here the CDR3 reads CASSLGQAGTLGETQYF. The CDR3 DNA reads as TGCGCCAGCAGCTTGGGCCAGGCGGGGACTCTCGGAGAGACCCAGTACTTC.

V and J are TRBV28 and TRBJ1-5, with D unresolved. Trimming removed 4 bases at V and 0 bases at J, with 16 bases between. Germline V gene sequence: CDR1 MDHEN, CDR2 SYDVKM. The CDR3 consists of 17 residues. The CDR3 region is CASSSYSSFYSNQPQHF. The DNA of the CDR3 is TGTGCCAGCAGTTCCTACTCGAGCTTCTATAGCAATCAGCCCCAGCATTTT.

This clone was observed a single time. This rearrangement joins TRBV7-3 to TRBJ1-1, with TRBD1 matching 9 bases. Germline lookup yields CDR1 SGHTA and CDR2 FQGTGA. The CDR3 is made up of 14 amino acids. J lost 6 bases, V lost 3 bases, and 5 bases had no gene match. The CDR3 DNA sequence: TGTGCCAGCAGCTTGGGACAGGGTAGACCTGAAGCTTTCTTT. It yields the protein CASSLGQGRPEAFF. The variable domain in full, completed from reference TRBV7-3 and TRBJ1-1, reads GAGVSQTPSNKVTEKGKYVELRCDPISGHTALYWYRQSLGQGPEFLIYFQGTGAADDSGLPNDRFFAVRPEGSVSTLKIQRTERGDSAVYLCASSLGQGRPEAFFGQGTRLTVV.

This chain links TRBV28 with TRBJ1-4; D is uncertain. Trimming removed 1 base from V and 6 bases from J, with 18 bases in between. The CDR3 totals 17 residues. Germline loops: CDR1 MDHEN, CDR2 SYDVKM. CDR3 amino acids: CASSLYGSRYGYEKLFF. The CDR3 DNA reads TGTGCCAGCAGTTTATACGGGTCACGATATGGGTATGAAAAACTGTTTTTT.

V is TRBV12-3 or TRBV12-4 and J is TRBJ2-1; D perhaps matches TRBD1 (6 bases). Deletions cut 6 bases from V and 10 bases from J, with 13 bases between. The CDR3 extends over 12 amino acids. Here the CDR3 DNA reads TGTGCCAGCAGCACGAGGACAGAAGAGCAGTTCTTC. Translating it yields CASSTRTEEQFF.

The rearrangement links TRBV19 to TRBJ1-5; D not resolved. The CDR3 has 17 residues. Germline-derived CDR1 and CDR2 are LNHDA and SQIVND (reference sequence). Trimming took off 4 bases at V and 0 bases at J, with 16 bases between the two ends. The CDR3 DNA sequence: TGTGCCAGTAGTACCGGAGGTGGAGGGAATAGCAATCAGCCCCAGCATTTT. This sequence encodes CASSTGGGGNSNQPQHF.

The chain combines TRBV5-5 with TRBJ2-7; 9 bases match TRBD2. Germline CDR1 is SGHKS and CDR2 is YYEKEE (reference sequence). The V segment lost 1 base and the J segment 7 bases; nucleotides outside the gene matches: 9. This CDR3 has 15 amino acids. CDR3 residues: CASSLQSGRSGEQYF. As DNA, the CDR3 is TGTGCCAGCAGCTTGCAGAGCGGGAGGTCTGGGGAGCAGTACTTC.

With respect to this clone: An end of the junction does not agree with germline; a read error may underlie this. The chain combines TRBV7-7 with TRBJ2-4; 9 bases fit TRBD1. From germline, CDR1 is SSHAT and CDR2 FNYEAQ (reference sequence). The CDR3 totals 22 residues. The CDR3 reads CASSLKPILEGRRQGVKNIQYF. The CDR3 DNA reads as TGTGCTAGCAGCTTAAAGCCGATATTAGAAGGGCGTCGACAGGGGGTCAAAAACATTCAGTACTTC.

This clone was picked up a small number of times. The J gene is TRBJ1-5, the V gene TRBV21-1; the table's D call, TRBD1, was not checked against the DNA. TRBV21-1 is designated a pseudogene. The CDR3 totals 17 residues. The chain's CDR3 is CASSKASTVNSNQPQHF. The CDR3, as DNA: TGTGCCAGCAGCAAAGCCAGTACAGTGAATAGCAATCAGCCCCAGCATTTT.

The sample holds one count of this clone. The CDR3 nucleotides are TGTGCCAGCAGCTTAGCGGGGACAGGGTATGGCTACACCTTC. The encoded protein is CASSLAGTGYGYTF. The chain joins TRBV7-9 to TRBJ1-2, with TRBD1 matching 9 bases. The germline V gene encodes CDR1 SEHNR and CDR2 FQNEAQ (reference sequence). The junction had 1 base not matched to a gene; V was cut back by 0 bases and J by 5 bases. CDR3 length: 14 residues.

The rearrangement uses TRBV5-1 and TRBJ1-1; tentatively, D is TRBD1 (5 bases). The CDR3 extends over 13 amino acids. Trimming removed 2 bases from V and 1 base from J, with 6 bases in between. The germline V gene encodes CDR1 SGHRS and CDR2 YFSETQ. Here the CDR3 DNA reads TGCGCCAGCAGCTTTGGACAGAACACTGAAGCTTTCTTT. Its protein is CASSFGQNTEAFF.